This is a list of T cell receptor beta chains from one sample in a study of OX40 agonist ivuxolimab in advanced cancers. The repertoire was sequenced with immunoSEQ multiplex PCR; TCRdb's copy has only in-frame clones and lacks some. This sample has over 55,000 clones, with roughly four fifths found just once. This specimen consisted of CD4+ or CD8+ T cells sorted from blood, obtained in a trial of the OX40 agonist ivuxolimab. Every receptor here comes from an adult with an advanced solid tumor such as melanoma, head and neck, liver or kidney cancer. Both conserved end residues are part of each CDR3. The D gene is left open where the match is weak. Size is omitted from some rows. Given values are once, few, many or a class for expanded clones.

d_gene,abundance,j_gene,v_gene,CDR3nt,CDR3aa
TRBD1,NA,TRBJ1-1,TRBV10-3,TGTGCCATCAGTGAGGGGACAGGGGTAGGGACTGAAGCTTTCTTT,CAISEGTGVGTEAFF
NA,NA,TRBJ2-7,TRBV30,TGTGCCTGGAGTGTTATCGTATTACCCTACGAGCAGTACTTC,CAWSVIVLPYEQYF
NA,NA,TRBJ1-2,TRBV5-1,TGCGCCAGCACCCTTAGCGGGATTGATGGCTACACCTTC,CASTLSGIDGYTF
NA,once,TRBJ2-7,TRBV7-9,TGCGCCAGCAGCCACCTTTCCCGGGGAGACTACGAGCAGTACTTC,CASSHLSRGDYEQYF
NA,NA,TRBJ1-5,TRBV5-5,TGTGCCAGCAGCTTGGAGCAGGGGAAATCTCAGCCCCAGCATTTT,CASSLEQGKSQPQHF
TRBD1,few,TRBJ1-5,TRBV23-1,TGCGCCAGCCGGACAGGTAGCAATCAGCCCCAGCATTTT,CASRTGSNQPQHF
NA,NA,TRBJ2-7,TRBV7-2,TGTGCCAGCAGCGTTGTCAGGTCCTACGAGCAGTACTTC,CASSVVRSYEQYF
NA,NA,TRBJ2-3,TRBV6-1,TGTGCCAGCAGTGAAGAGGGGGAAGGTCACACAGATACGCAGTATTTT,CASSEEGEGHTDTQYF
NA,NA,TRBJ1-2,TRBV18,TGTGCCAGCGGTGACAGCTATGGCTACACCTTC,CASGDSYGYTF
NA,few,TRBJ1-1,TRBV11-3,TGTGCCAGCAGCTCCCGGCCGGGAACTGAAGCTTTCTTT,CASSSRPGTEAFF
NA,NA,TRBJ2-3,TRBV2,TGTGCCAGCTATAGGGCAGGGGTCGGCACAGATACGCAGTATTTT,CASYRAGVGTDTQYF
NA,NA,TRBJ1-1,TRBV6-6,TGTGCCAGCGCAGTGCGGGGGCAGGGGACTGAAGCTTTCTTT,CASAVRGQGTEAFF
NA,NA,TRBJ2-6,TRBV10-3,TGTGCCATCACCAGGGGTGGGGCCAACGTCCTGACTTTC,CAITRGGANVLTF
NA,NA,TRBJ1-2,TRBV6-5,TGTGCCAGCAGTTACAACCCCTATAGCTACACCTTC,CASSYNPYSYTF
TRBD1,once,TRBJ1-3,TRBV18,TGTGCCAGCTCACCAGGGACAGACTCTGGAAACACCATATATTTT,CASSPGTDSGNTIYF
NA,NA,TRBJ2-6,TRBV27,TGTGCCAGCTCTGGGGCCAACGTCCTGACTTTC,CASSGANVLTF
TRBD2,NA,TRBJ2-7,TRBV5-1,TGCGCCAGCAGCCATACACCGGGACTAGGGTACGAGCAGTACTTC,CASSHTPGLGYEQYF
NA,NA,TRBJ2-5,TRBV14,TGTGCCAGCAGCCAAGTACTGGGGCGAGAGACCCAGTACTTC,CASSQVLGRETQYF